This T cell receptor (beta chain) appears in the sequencing data of a study of blood T cells in healthy people across ages. Whole-study results and caveats: The CMV status of each donor remained undetermined, and this could have confounded shifts in expanded clonotypes. Higher naive T cell percentage went strongly together with higher TCR beta diversity. Significant beta diversity loss was already apparent by age roughly 43, declining roughly linearly.

Primed by a sample-barcoded 5' primer and a J-beta primer mix, a second PCR proceeded for about 6 to 11 cycles. Researchers report that each sample yielded at least 2.5 million CDR3-containing paired-end reads. TCRdb reanalysed the 5' RACE reads using MiXCR and keeps one entry per CDR3 protein. The sample has about 1.8 million distinct CDR3 sequences, roughly 52% seen once; the top ten hold over 2%. V was trimmed by 9 bases and J by 3 bases, leaving 19 bases between them. The CDR3 contains 15 residues. Germline assignment: CDR1 KGHDR and CDR2 SFDVKD. With respect to this clonotype: Its antigen is undetermined.

Sequences were obtained from blood. This TCR derives from a woman in her 40s in good health. The chain recombines TRBV24-1 with TRBJ2-5; D is unresolved. This CDR3 reads CATAAGWQDEETQYF. The CDR3 region has the DNA TGTGCCACCGCCGCAGGCTGGCAGGACGAAGAGACCCAGTACTTC.